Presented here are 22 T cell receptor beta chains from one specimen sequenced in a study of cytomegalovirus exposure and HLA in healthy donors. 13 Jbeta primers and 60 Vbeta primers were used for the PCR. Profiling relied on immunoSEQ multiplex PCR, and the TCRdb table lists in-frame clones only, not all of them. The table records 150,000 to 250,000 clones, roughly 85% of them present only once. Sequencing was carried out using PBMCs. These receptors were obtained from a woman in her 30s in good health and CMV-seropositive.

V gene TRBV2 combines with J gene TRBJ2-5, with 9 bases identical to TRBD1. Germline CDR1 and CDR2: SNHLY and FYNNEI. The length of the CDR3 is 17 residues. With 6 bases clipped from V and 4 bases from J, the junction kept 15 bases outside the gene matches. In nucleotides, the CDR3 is TGTGCCAGCAGCATCCCGGGACAGGGTCGATTTGGAGAGACCCAGTACTTC. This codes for CASSIPGQGRFGETQYF.

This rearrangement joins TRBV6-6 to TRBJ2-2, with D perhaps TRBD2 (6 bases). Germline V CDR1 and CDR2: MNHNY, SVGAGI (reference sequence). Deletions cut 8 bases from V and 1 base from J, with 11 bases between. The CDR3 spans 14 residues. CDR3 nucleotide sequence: TGTGCCAGCCGTACCGGGGGGAACACCGGGGAGCTGTTTTTT. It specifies CASRTGGNTGELFF.

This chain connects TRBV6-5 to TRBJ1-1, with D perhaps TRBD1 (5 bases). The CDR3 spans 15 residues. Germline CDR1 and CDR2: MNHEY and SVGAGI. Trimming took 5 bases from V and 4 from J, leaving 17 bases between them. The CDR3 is CASSRTGQSLTEAFF. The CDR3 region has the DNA TGTGCCAGCAGTCGCACTGGACAAAGCCTCACTGAAGCTTTCTTT.

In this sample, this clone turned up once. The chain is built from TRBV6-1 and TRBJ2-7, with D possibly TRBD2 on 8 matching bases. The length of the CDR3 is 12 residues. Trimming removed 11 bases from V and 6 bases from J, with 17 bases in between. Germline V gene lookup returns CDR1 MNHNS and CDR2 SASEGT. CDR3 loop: CALTGGGFEQYF. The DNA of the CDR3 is TGTGCCCTAACGGGAGGGGGCTTCGAGCAGTACTTC.

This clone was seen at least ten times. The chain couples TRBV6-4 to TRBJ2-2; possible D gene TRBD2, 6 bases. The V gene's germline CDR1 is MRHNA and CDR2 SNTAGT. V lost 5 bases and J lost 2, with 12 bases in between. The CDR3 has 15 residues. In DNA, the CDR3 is TGTGCCAGCAGTCTTAGCGGAGCTAACACCGGGGAGCTGTTTTTT. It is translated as CASSLSGANTGELFF.

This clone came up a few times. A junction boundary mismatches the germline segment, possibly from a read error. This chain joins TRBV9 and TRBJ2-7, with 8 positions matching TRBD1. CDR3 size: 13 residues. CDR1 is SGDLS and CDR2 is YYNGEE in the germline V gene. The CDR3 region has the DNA TGTGCCAGCAGCGTAGGTCCGGGACAGGAATCCCACTTC. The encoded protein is CASSVGPGQESHF.

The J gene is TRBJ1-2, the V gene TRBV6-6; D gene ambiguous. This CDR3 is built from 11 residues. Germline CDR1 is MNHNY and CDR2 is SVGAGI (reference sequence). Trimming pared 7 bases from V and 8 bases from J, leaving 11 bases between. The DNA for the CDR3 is TGTGCCAGCACGTCGAGCTTAGGCTACACCTTC. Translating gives CASTSSLGYTF.

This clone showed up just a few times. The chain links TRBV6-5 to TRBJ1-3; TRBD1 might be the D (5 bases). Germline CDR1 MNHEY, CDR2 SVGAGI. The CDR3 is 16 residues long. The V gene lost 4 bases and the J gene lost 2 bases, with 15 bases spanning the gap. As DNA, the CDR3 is TGTGCCAGCAGTTCGTACTTCCAGGGTACTGGAAACACCATATATTTT. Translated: CASSSYFQGTGNTIYF.

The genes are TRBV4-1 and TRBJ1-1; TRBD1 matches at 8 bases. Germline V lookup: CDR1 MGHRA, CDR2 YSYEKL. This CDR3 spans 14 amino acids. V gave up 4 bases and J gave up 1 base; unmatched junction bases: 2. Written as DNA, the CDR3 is TGCGCCAGCAGCCGCGGACAGGGGAACACTGAAGCTTTCTTT. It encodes CASSRGQGNTEAFF.

The CDR3 is CASSQDSATMETQYF. CDR3 nucleotide sequence: TGCGCCAGCAGCCAAGACAGTGCCACTATGGAGACCCAGTACTTC. The V gene is TRBV5-1, the J gene TRBJ2-5, with a possible D match to TRBD1 (5 bases). The CDR3 is 15 amino acids. Germline lookup yields CDR1 SGHRS and CDR2 YFSETQ. Trimming removed 4 bases at V and 5 bases at J, with 18 bases between.

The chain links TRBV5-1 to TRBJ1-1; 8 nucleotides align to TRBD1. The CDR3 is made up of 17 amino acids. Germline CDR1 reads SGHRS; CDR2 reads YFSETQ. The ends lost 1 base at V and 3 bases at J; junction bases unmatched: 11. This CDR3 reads CASSLQSQGAGDTEAFF. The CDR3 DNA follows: TGCGCCAGCAGCTTGCAGAGTCAGGGGGCCGGGGACACTGAAGCTTTCTTT.

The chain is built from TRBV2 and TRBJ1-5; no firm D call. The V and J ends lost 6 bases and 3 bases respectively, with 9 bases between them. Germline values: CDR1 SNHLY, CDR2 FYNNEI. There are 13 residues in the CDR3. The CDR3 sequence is CASRRTFNQPQHF. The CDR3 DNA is TGTGCCAGCAGGAGAACCTTCAATCAGCCCCAGCATTTT.

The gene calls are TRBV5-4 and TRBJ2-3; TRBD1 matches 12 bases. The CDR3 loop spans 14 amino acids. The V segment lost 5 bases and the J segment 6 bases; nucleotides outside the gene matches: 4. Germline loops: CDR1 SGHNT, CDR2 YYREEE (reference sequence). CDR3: CASRGDRGPDTQYF. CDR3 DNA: TGTGCCAGCAGGGGGGACAGGGGGCCGGATACGCAGTATTTT.

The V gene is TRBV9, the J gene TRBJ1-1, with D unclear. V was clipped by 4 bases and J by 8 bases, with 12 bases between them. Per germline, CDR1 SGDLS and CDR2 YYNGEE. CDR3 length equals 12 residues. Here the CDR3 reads CASSRGVNEAFF. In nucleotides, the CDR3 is TGTGCCAGCAGCCGCGGGGTTAACGAAGCTTTCTTT.

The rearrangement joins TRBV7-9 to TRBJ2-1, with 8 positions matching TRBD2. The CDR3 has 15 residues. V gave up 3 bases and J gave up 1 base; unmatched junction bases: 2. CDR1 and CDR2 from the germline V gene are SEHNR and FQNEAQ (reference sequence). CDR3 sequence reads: CASSLGGRSYNEQFF. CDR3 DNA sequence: TGTGCCAGCAGCTTGGGCGGGAGGTCCTACAATGAGCAGTTCTTC.

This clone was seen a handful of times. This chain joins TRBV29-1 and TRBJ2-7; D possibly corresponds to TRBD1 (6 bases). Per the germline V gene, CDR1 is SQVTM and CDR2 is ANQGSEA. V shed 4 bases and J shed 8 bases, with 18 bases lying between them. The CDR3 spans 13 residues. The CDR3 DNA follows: TGCAGCGTTGTTCGGGACACGGGTTTAAAGCAGTACTTC. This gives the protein CSVVRDTGLKQYF.

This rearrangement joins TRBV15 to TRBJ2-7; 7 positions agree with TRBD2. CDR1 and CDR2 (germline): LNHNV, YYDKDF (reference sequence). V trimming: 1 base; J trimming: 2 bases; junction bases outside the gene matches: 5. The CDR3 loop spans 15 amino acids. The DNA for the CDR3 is TGTGCCACCAGCAGAGGGGGGGGAACAGCCTACGAGCAGTACTTC. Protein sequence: CATSRGGGTAYEQYF.

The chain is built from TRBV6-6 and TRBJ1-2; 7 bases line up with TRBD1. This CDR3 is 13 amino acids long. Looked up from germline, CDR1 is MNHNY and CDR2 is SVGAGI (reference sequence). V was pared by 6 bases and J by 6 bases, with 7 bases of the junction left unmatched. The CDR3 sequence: CASRTTGLDGYTF. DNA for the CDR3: TGTGCCAGCAGAACGACAGGGCTCGATGGCTACACCTTC.

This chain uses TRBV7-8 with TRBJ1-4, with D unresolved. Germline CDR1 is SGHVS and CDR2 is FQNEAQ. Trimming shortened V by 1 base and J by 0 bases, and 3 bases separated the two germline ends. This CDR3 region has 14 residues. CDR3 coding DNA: TGTGCCAGCAGCTTAGGCGCAACTAATGAAAAACTGTTTTTT. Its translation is CASSLGATNEKLFF.

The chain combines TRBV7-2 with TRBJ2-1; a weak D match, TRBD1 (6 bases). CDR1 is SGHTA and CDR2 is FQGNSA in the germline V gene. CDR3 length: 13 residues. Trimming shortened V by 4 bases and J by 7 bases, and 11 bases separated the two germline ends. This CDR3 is CASSSRRGNEQFF. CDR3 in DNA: TGTGCCAGCAGCTCACGCAGGGGAAATGAGCAGTTCTTC.

CDR3 sequence reads: CSAEDRETQYF. As DNA, the CDR3 is TGCAGTGCGGAGGACAGGGAGACGCAGTATTTT. The chain is built from TRBV20-1 and TRBJ2-3; 8 positions agree with TRBD1. CDR3 length: 11 residues. Unmatched junction bases numbered 5, after V lost 6 bases and J lost 9 bases. Germline values: CDR1 DFQATT, CDR2 SNEGSKA (reference sequence).

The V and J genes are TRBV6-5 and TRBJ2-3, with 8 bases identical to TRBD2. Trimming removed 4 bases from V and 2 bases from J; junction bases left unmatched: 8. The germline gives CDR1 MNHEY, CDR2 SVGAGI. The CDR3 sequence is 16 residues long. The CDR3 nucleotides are TGTGCCAGCAGTTTAGGGACTAGGAAGACCACAGATACGCAGTATTTT. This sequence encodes CASSLGTRKTTDTQYF.